This section outlines one T cell receptor (beta chain) sequence together with its context. Its antigen is as yet unknown. PCR was performed using 60 Vbeta and 13 Jbeta primers. Clones were read by immunoSEQ multiplex PCR, and TCRdb kept only the in-frame ones, dropping some. The sample yields about 67,000 clones, around 91% seen once. In germline, CDR1 is SGHDN, CDR2 FVKESK. Trimming shortened V by 1 base and J by 2 bases, and 8 bases separated the two germline ends. The CDR3 totals 14 residues. The sample belongs to a study of cytomegalovirus exposure and HLA in healthy donors. The donors were healthy bone marrow donors. The donors, nominally healthy at sampling, likely had unrecorded immune exposures. General observations from the study: Only CMV serostatus was available as immune exposure information. Published work reported that the classifier diagnosed cytomegalovirus status with high specificity and sensitivity.

The specimen was PBMCs. The chain recombines TRBV14 with TRBJ1-2; no clear D gene. The receptor was isolated from a woman aged 25 to 39 in good health and CMV-seropositive. The CDR3 here is CASSQGQANYGYTF. DNA for the CDR3: TGTGCCAGCAGCCAAGGGCAGGCCAACTATGGCTACACCTTC. Drawing the rest from reference TRBV14 and TRBJ1-2, the complete variable domain is EAGVTQFPSHSVIEKGQTVTLRCDPISGHDNLYWYRRVMGKEIKFLLHFVKESKQDESGMPNNRFLAERTGGTYSTLKVQPAELEDSGVYFCASSQGQANYGYTFGSGTRLTVV.